A single sample is the source of the 7 T cell receptor beta chains below, sequenced in a study of control samples from healthy donors and cancer patients. The method was immunoSEQ multiplex PCR; TCRdb's version includes in-frame clones alone and lacks a portion of them. The sample has about 140,000 clones; 80% to 90% are singletons. Material for sequencing was blood. These receptors all stem from a man aged 18 to 29 in good health.

CDR3 nucleotide sequence: TGCGCCAGCAGCCAAGATGCGGGGGGCAATTACGAGCAGTACTTC. Residues: CASSQDAGGNYEQYF. The chain links TRBV4-3 to TRBJ2-7; 8 nucleotides agree with TRBD2. J gave up 4 bases and V 0 bases, and 5 bases lay outside the gene matches. Germline V lookup: CDR1 LGHNA, CDR2 YSLEER. This CDR3 is built from 15 residues.

The chain joins TRBV3-1 (or the pseudogene TRBV3-2) to TRBJ1-2; TRBD1 agrees at 7 bases. This CDR3 is 13 amino acids long. Germline CDR1 reads LGHDT; CDR2 reads YNNKEL (reference sequence). V gave up 1 base and J gave up 8 bases; unmatched junction bases: 4. The CDR3, as DNA: TGTGCCAGCAGCCAAGGACAGGGAGTAGGCTACACCTTC. Protein product: CASSQGQGVGYTF.

J is TRBJ1-6 and V is TRBV4-3; D not resolved. Germline assignment: CDR1 LGHNA and CDR2 YSLEER. Trimming took off 0 bases at V and 9 bases at J, with 6 bases between the two ends. The CDR3 contains 13 residues. CDR3 region: CASSQDRASPLHF. Here the CDR3 DNA reads TGCGCCAGCAGCCAAGATCGGGCTTCACCCCTCCACTTT.

The chain carries TRBV7-2 and TRBJ1-5; 7 positions match TRBD1. The CDR3 loop spans 15 amino acids. V trimming: 4 bases; J trimming: 4 bases; junction bases outside the gene matches: 7. Per germline, CDR1 SGHTA and CDR2 FQGNSA. The chain's CDR3 is CASSSGQAANQPQHF. CDR3 nucleotides: TGTGCCAGCAGCTCAGGACAGGCGGCTAATCAGCCCCAGCATTTT.

The chain employs TRBV13 and TRBJ2-5; 8 nucleotides match TRBD2. Germline-derived CDR1 and CDR2 are PRHDT and FYEKMQ (reference sequence). After removal of 3 bases from V and 5 bases from J, the junction contained 5 bases not matched to a gene. The CDR3 contains 14 residues. The CDR3 sequence is CASSFGGARETQYF. As DNA, the CDR3 is TGTGCCAGCAGCTTCGGGGGGGCCCGTGAGACCCAGTACTTC.

The chain recombines TRBV6-5 with TRBJ2-3; D may correspond to TRBD1 or TRBD2 (6 bases each). The CDR3 spans 14 residues. CDR1 is MNHEY and CDR2 is SVGAGI in the germline V gene. Trimming removed 6 bases from V and 0 bases from J, with 10 bases in between. The CDR3, as DNA: TGTGCCAGCAGCCGGGGGCGTAGCACAGATACGCAGTATTTT. This codes for CASSRGRSTDTQYF.

This chain connects TRBV28 to TRBJ2-5; 7 nucleotides line up with TRBD1. CDR1 is MDHEN, CDR2 SYDVKM, per germline. The junction had 7 bases not matched to a gene; V was cut back by 6 bases and J by 3 bases. The CDR3 has 14 amino acids. CDR3 coding DNA: TGTGCCAGCAGGGGATCTACAGGGGAAGAGACCCAGTACTTC. Translating gives CASRGSTGEETQYF.